This TCR beta chain derives from a study of T cells after yellow fever vaccination. Study results and caveats: Peak timing came faster in the weaker secondary response, day 5 versus 15. Post-booster repertoires again held most primary-vaccination clones (about 96% CD4, roughly 88% CD8).

TCRdb re-derived calls from the 5' RACE reads in MiXCR, one entry per CDR3 protein. This table has 340,000 or so distinct CDR3 sequences, approximately 12% appearing once. A word on this clonotype: Its antigen is not known.

This CDR3 region has 12 residues. V was pared by 5 bases and J by 5 bases, with 9 bases between. This chain connects TRBV12-3 or TRBV12-4 to TRBJ1-1; no reliable D call. Sequenced here: CD4+ T cells sorted from PBMCs, sampled 15 days after the yellow fever booster vaccination. The source of this sequence is a man between 18 and 35 years old who received the YFV17D yellow fever vaccine. This CDR3 reads CASSRWVTEAFF. CDR3 nucleotide sequence: TGTGCCAGCAGTCGGTGGGTAACTGAAGCTTTCTTT.